The 27 T cell receptor beta chains presented below share a single source sample, sequenced in a study of T-cell memory formation after mild COVID-19. TCRdb reprocessed the 5' RACE reads with MiXCR, giving one entry per CDR3 protein. The table records over 45,000 distinct CDR3 sequences, 9.3% of them present only once. Sequencing input: PBMCs or a T cell subset sorted from them (not recorded which). These receptor sequences come from an adult woman who had mild COVID-19 (a few samples of this study predate the infection). Cell type and time point are not known.

This clonotype was detected only a few times. V gene TRBV7-3 combines with J gene TRBJ2-3; TRBD2 matches 15 bases. The length of the CDR3 is 17 residues. Germline V gives CDR1 SGHTA, CDR2 FQGTGA. Germline trimming cut 2 bases from V and 5 bases from J; bases unmatched to any gene: 5. The CDR3 DNA sequence: TGTGCCAGCAGCTTACGGACTAGCGGGAGGGGAGGAGATACGCAGTATTTT. Amino acid sequence: CASSLRTSGRGGDTQYF.

This clonotype was observed a few times. V usage is TRBV18 and J usage is TRBJ2-5, with 8 bases matching TRBD1. The length of the CDR3 is 14 residues. The germline gives CDR1 KGHSH, CDR2 LQKENI. The V segment lost 4 bases and the J segment 4 bases; nucleotides outside the gene matches: 5. The CDR3 region has the DNA TGTGCCAGCTCACTGCGGACAGGGTCAGAGACCCAGTACTTC. It encodes CASSLRTGSETQYF. The whole variable domain, remainder taken from reference TRBV18 and TRBJ2-5, is NAGVMQNPRHLVRRRGQEARLRCSPMKGHSHVYWYRQLPEEGLKFMVYLQKENIIDESGMPKERFSAEFPKEGPSILRIQQVVRGDSAAYFCASSLRTGSETQYFGPGTRLLVL.

As concerns this clonotype: One junction end disagrees with the germline gene, perhaps due to a read error. The CDR3 reads CASSLGGRSSNEQFF. The CDR3 DNA sequence: TGCGCCAGCAGCCTGGGCGGGAGATCCTCCAATGAGCAGTTCTTC. The chain employs TRBV5-1 and TRBJ2-1; TRBD2 matches at 7 bases. The CDR3 contains 15 residues. CDR1 and CDR2 from the germline V gene are SGHRS and YFSETQ.

This clonotype was counted only a few times. The genes are TRBV7-2 and TRBJ2-2; 9 positions agree with TRBD2. Germline values: CDR1 SGHTA, CDR2 FQGNSA. Trimming took 0 bases from V and 6 from J; bases not matched to a gene: 14. CDR3 length equals 19 residues. The CDR3 nucleotides read TGTGCCAGCAGCTTAGCGCTATTCGCGGGAGGGCCCGGGGCCGGGGAGCTGTTTTTT. Translation: CASSLALFAGGPGAGELFF.

This clonotype has just a few counts. The V call is TRBV15, the J call TRBJ1-4; no clear D. CDR1 is LNHNV, CDR2 YYDKDF, per germline (reference sequence). Trimming stripped 8 bases from V and 0 bases from J, with 10 bases between. This CDR3 has 14 amino acids. CDR3: CATAQETTNEKLFF. In DNA, the CDR3 is TGTGCCACCGCTCAGGAGACAACTAATGAAAAACTGTTTTTT. The full variable domain, in which reference TRBV15 and TRBJ1-4 provide the parts outside the CDR3, is DAMVIQNPRYQVTQFGKPVTLSCSQTLNHNVMYWYQQKSSQAPKLLFHYYDKDFNNEADTPDNFQSRRPNTSFCFLDIRSPGLGDTAMYLCATAQETTNEKLFFGSGTQLSVL.

In nucleotides, the CDR3 is TGTGCCAGCAGAAAACAGGGGACTGGGGCCAACGTCCTGACTTTC. Protein product: CASRKQGTGANVLTF. The gene calls are TRBV5-6 and TRBJ2-6; TRBD1 matches 7 bases. The CDR3 spans 15 residues. Trimming removed 5 bases from V and 2 bases from J; junction bases left unmatched: 4. CDR1 SGHDT and CDR2 YYEEEE come from the germline V gene.

In its sample, this clonotype was seen a few times. V and J are TRBV19 and TRBJ2-2; D is unresolved. V gave up 5 bases and J gave up 5 bases, with 18 bases separating them. The CDR3 loop spans 16 amino acids. Germline-derived CDR1 and CDR2 are LNHDA and SQIVND (reference sequence). The CDR3: CASSSHRVLSTGELFF. DNA of the CDR3: TGTGCCAGTAGTTCGCATAGGGTATTGTCAACCGGGGAGCTGTTTTTT.

This clonotype is a singleton in its sample. This chain connects TRBV29-1 to TRBJ1-2; TRBD1 might be the D (6 bases). Trimming cost V 4 bases and J 6 bases, with 15 bases left between them. Germline V CDR1 and CDR2: SQVTM, ANQGSEA. The CDR3 runs 13 residues. Here the CDR3 reads CSVARDMVNGYTF. The CDR3 DNA sequence: TGCAGCGTTGCAAGGGACATGGTAAATGGCTACACCTTC.

The rearrangement joins TRBV20-1 to TRBJ2-2; 7 bases agree with TRBD2. The V gene's germline CDR1 is DFQATT and CDR2 SNEGSKA (reference sequence). The length of the CDR3 is 14 residues. After removal of 3 bases from V and 0 bases from J, the junction contained 1 base not matched to a gene. As DNA, the CDR3 is TGCAGTGCTAGCCTAGCGGCGAACACCGGGGAGCTGTTTTTT. This codes for CSASLAANTGELFF.

This clonotype was seen only a few times. The chain links TRBV6-6 to TRBJ1-6, with TRBD1 matching over 7 bases. Per the germline V gene, CDR1 is MNHNY and CDR2 is SVGAGI (reference sequence). The junction had 7 bases not matched to a gene; V was cut back by 5 bases and J by 0 bases. This CDR3 has 17 amino acids. CDR3 loop: CASSPPQGSSYNSPLHF. The CDR3 bases are TGTGCCAGCAGTCCCCCACAGGGGAGCTCCTATAATTCACCCCTCCACTTT.

This clonotype came up many times. The rearrangement uses TRBV4-2 and TRBJ2-7; 10 bases match TRBD2. The length of the CDR3 is 15 residues. The J segment lost 2 bases and the V segment lost 3 bases, leaving 4 bases of the junction unmatched. CDR1 is LGHNA, CDR2 YNFKEQ, per germline. In nucleotides, the CDR3 is TGTGCCAGCAGCCAGAGAGCGGGAGGGCCCTACGAGCAGTACTTC. Translation: CASSQRAGGPYEQYF.

This chain connects TRBV19 to TRBJ1-4; D not certain. Germline V gene sequence: CDR1 LNHDA, CDR2 SQIVND (reference sequence). This CDR3 spans 14 amino acids. V was trimmed by 5 bases and J by 3 bases, leaving 10 bases between them. The CDR3 is CASSRTVSNEKLFF. CDR3 DNA sequence: TGTGCCAGTAGTCGGACCGTCTCTAATGAAAAACTGTTTTTT. Drawing the rest from reference TRBV19 and TRBJ1-4, the complete variable domain is DGGITQSPKYLFRKEGQNVTLSCEQNLNHDAMYWYRQDPGQGLRLIYYSQIVNDFQKGDIAEGYSVSREKKESFPLTVTSAQKNPTAFYLCASSRTVSNEKLFFGSGTQLSVL.

The rearrangement links TRBV6-4 to TRBJ1-2, with TRBD1 matching 11 bases. Germline CDR1 is MRHNA and CDR2 is SNTAGT. J gave up 7 bases and V 5 bases, and 6 bases lay outside the gene matches. This CDR3 region has 14 residues. DNA for the CDR3: TGTGCCAGCAGTCGCGGACAGGGGGCGGGTGGCTACACCTTC. This translates into CASSRGQGAGGYTF.

This clonotype has at least ten counts. The V and J genes are TRBV4-2 and TRBJ2-7; 12 nucleotides match TRBD2. Germline V gene sequence: CDR1 LGHNA, CDR2 YNFKEQ. Losses at the gene ends were 2 bases for V and 1 base for J; bases not matched to a gene: 3. The CDR3 is made up of 16 amino acids. CDR3 sequence reads: CASSQRLAGVSYEQYF. In DNA form, the CDR3 reads TGTGCCAGCAGCCAAAGACTAGCGGGAGTTTCCTACGAGCAGTACTTC.

This clonotype was observed many times. The chain has TRBV6-5 and TRBJ2-7; D gene uncertain. CDR1 and CDR2 from the germline V gene are MNHEY and SVGAGI. Trimming removed 7 bases from V and 3 bases from J, with 13 bases in between. CDR3 size: 13 residues. Written as DNA, the CDR3 is TGTGCCAGCACCCACGACGTTGGCTACGAGCAGTACTTC. Protein: CASTHDVGYEQYF.

This chain links TRBV5-1 with TRBJ2-2; TRBD1 is a possible D gene (5 bases). Trimming pared 0 bases from V and 1 base from J, leaving 7 bases between. The CDR3 extends over 15 amino acids. Germline CDR1 reads SGHRS; CDR2 reads YFSETQ. The CDR3 DNA reads TGCGCCAGCAGCTTGGATCAGGGGAACACCGGGGAGCTGTTTTTT. As protein: CASSLDQGNTGELFF.

This clonotype showed up many times. J is TRBJ2-7 and V is TRBV7-9; D perhaps matches TRBD2 (7 bases). Germline CDR1 reads SEHNR; CDR2 reads FQNEAQ (reference sequence). The CDR3 has 15 residues. V was pared by 2 bases and J by 5 bases, with 16 bases between. The CDR3 DNA follows: TGTGCCAGCAGCTTAAACTCGGGGGGCTACAACGAGCAGTACTTC. Amino acid sequence: CASSLNSGGYNEQYF.

This clonotype was counted many times. V usage is TRBV4-3 and J usage is TRBJ2-7; D may be TRBD2 (5 bases). V lost 1 base and J 4 bases, leaving 8 bases between the germline ends. This CDR3 comprises 13 residues. Germline V lookup: CDR1 LGHNA, CDR2 YSLEER. The CDR3 here is CASSQGLLYEQYF. The DNA for the CDR3 is TGCGCCAGCAGCCAAGGACTACTTTACGAGCAGTACTTC.

This clonotype occurred a few times. V and J are TRBV15 and TRBJ1-2; D not certain. V was pared by 0 bases and J by 2 bases, with 10 bases between. This CDR3 is built from 15 residues. Germline-derived CDR1 and CDR2 are LNHNV and YYDKDF (reference sequence). The CDR3 DNA reads TGTGCCACCAGCAGAGATTTCGACAAGAACTATGGCTACACCTTC. It specifies CATSRDFDKNYGYTF.

In its sample, this clonotype was seen a few times. V and J are TRBV18 and TRBJ2-3; 8 nucleotides align to TRBD2. The CDR3 is made up of 13 amino acids. Trimming took 4 bases from V and 9 from J; bases not matched to a gene: 6. Germline V gene lookup returns CDR1 KGHSH and CDR2 LQKENI. The CDR3 loop is CASSLRGLETQYF. For the CDR3, the DNA is TGTGCCAGCTCACTCAGGGGACTAGAAACGCAGTATTTT.

The CDR3 spells CASSHTMYF. CDR3 in DNA: TGTGCCAGCAGCCATACAATGTACTTC. The rearrangement uses TRBV5-6 and TRBJ2-5, with D hard to call. Trimming removed 4 bases at V and 13 bases at J, with 8 bases between. Germline V lookup: CDR1 SGHDT, CDR2 YYEEEE. This CDR3 comprises 9 residues.

This clonotype has ten or more counts. The CDR3 is CASSPDRRSYGYTF. The CDR3, as DNA: TGTGCCAGCAGCCCCGACAGGAGATCCTATGGCTACACCTTC. The chain has TRBV7-8 and TRBJ1-2, with a possible D match to TRBD1 (6 bases). Germline values: CDR1 SGHVS, CDR2 FQNEAQ. The CDR3 sequence is 14 residues long. V was clipped by 5 bases and J by 4 bases, with 14 bases between them.

This clonotype was detected many times. V and J are TRBV4-3 and TRBJ2-6; no reliable D call. The CDR3 sequence is 18 residues long. V shed 4 bases and J shed 4 bases, with 20 bases lying between them. Per the germline V gene, CDR1 is LGHNA and CDR2 is YSLEER. DNA of the CDR3: TGCGCCAGCAGCCCATCCTTCTCTCGGCTCGGGGGGGCCAACGTCCTGACTTTC. Translated: CASSPSFSRLGGANVLTF.

In its sample, this clonotype was seen many times. The genes are TRBV12-3 or TRBV12-4 and TRBJ2-7, with D perhaps matching TRBD2 (5 bases). V was trimmed by 2 bases and J by 3 bases, leaving 11 bases between them. The CDR3 extends over 14 amino acids. CDR3 DNA sequence: TGTGCCAGCAGTTTATTTGGTGGGAGCTACGAGCAGTACTTC. Protein product: CASSLFGGSYEQYF.

This clonotype was recorded a few times. CDR3 amino acids: CASSGDRLSYEQYF. CDR3 coding DNA: TGTGCCAGCAGTGGGGACAGACTCTCCTACGAGCAGTACTTC. This chain links TRBV2 with TRBJ2-7; 7 bases align to TRBD1. Trimming removed 4 bases from V and 0 bases from J; junction bases left unmatched: 3. Germline V CDR1 and CDR2: SNHLY, FYNNEI. The CDR3 consists of 14 residues.

J is TRBJ2-7 and V is TRBV20-1; D gene ambiguous. Germline V CDR1 and CDR2: DFQATT, SNEGSKA (reference sequence). The CDR3 runs 12 residues. V lost 3 bases to trimming and J lost 7 bases, with 13 bases between them. DNA of the CDR3: TGCAGTGCTAGTCTTGGCATCGGTGAGCAGTACGTC. Translation: CSASLGIGEQYV.

The chain recombines TRBV10-3 with TRBJ2-1; 9 bases fit TRBD1. Germline CDR1 is ENHRY and CDR2 is SYGVKD. The length of the CDR3 is 14 residues. V dropped 0 bases and J dropped 6; count of bases not matched to a gene: 0. This chain's CDR3 is CAISESTGGNEQFF. The CDR3 coding sequence is TGTGCCATCAGTGAGTCGACAGGGGGCAATGAGCAGTTCTTC.